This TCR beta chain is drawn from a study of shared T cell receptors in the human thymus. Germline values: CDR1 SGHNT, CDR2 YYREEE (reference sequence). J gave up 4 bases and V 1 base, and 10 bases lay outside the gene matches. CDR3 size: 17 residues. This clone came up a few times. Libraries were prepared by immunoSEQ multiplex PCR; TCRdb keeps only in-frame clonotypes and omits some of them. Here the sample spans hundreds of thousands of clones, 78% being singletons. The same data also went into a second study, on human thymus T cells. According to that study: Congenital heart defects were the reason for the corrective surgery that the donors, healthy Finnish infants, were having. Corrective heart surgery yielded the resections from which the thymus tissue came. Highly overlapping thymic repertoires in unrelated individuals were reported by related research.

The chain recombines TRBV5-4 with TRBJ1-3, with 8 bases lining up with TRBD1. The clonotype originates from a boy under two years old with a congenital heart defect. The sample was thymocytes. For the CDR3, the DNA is TGTGCCAGCAGCTTGACCGACAGGGGTGTGTGCGGAAACACCATATATTTT. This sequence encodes CASSLTDRGVCGNTIYF.